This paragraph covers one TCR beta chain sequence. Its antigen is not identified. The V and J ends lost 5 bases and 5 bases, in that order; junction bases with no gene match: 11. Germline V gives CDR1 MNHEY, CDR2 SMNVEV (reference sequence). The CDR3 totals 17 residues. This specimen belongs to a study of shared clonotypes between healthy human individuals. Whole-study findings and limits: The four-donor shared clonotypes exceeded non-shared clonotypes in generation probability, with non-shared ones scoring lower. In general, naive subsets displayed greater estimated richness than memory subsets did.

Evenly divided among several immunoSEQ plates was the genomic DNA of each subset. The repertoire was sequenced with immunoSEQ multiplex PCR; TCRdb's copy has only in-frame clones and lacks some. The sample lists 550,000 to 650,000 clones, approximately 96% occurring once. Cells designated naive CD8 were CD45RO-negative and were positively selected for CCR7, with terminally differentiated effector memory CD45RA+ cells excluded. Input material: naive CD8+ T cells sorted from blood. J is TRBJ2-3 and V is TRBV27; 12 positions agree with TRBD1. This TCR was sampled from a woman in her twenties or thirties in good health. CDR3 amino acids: CASSDIRDRGLLDTQYF. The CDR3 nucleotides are TGTGCCAGCAGTGATATCCGGGACAGGGGGCTTTTAGATACGCAGTATTTT.